This T cell receptor beta chain was found in a study of cytomegalovirus exposure and HLA in healthy donors (dated 2017 in TCRdb). Background for the entire study: According to an earlier analysis of several hundred of the donors, 150 million to 200 million T cells yielded some 120 million unique TCR beta sequences and about 300 Gb of sequence data. Because of strong linkage in the cohort, roughly five DR-DQ haplotypes were treated as single units for association and clustering. Donor age, sex, ethnicity and CMV serostatus were compiled alongside the repertoire data. In addition to the first cohort of roughly 700 subjects, a separate validation cohort of 120 different subjects was used. An early release covering 550 to 650 HLA-typed donors comprised about 300 gigabases of sequencing data and tens of millions of unique TCR sequences. Typing coverage differed by locus: A, B, C, DRB1 and DQB1 were typed in roughly 620-640 donors, DQA1 in 500 to 550, DPA1 in 600 to 610, and DPB1 in just under 490. High-throughput TCR immunosequencing, statistical association of individual TCRs with disease status, and machine learning were combined to predict cytomegalovirus infection status. To study patterns of TCR occurrence, a later analysis re-analyzed previously published TCR beta repertoires from 700 or so donors and added high-resolution HLA genotyping. The study aimed to test whether cataloging public T cell receptors could reveal signatures of past pathogen exposure. Of the 398 genotyped donors, around 81% fell in the genetic ancestry cluster associated with self-reported Caucasian donors. The later analysis used no new phenotypic data to find candidate immune exposures, relying instead on TCR beta sequences and their occurrence across donors. HLA typing covered class I and class II loci at four-digit resolution. In a later genetic analysis, genome-wide SNP genotypes for about 65% of the roughly 700 donors were used, and that subset was treated as a discovery cohort. Among 398 genotyped donors of the cohort, an average of around 250,000 unique TCR beta nucleotide sequences was sequenced per donor, of which 15% to 20% were non-productive. All discovery cohort repertoires had been generated using a single sequencing platform. An earlier analysis of 450 to 750 of the donors used high-throughput TCR beta sequencing to judge whether each TCR beta V gene segment behaved as functional or pseudogenic. Using immunosequencing, the study profiled T cell repertoires from 640 or so subjects and related those repertoires to cytomegalovirus serostatus. Here is what the overall study found, with its caveats: Cytomegalovirus status was reported to be diagnosed by the classifier with high specificity and sensitivity in both the original and validation cohorts. Most CMV-associated TCR beta chains appeared to be HLA-restricted in a later analysis, and the HLA associations seemed to be driven largely by CMV exposure. Correlated functional status among segregating V segments might be attributable to linkage disequilibrium, but an unknown experimental factor could not be ruled out. An association between a missense DCLRE1C variant and V-gene and J-gene trimming of TCR beta chains was found in a later genetic analysis and replicated in an independent cohort. Roughly uniform sequencing depth across donors was assumed in presence/absence analyses, although this assumption may not hold. A further reported finding was that TCR beta sequences accurately predicted the HLA-A and HLA-B alleles for most subjects in the first cohort. A later analysis reported that several top co-occurrence clusters appeared linked to parvovirus B19, influenza, CMV and Epstein-Barr virus. In a later analysis, the rate of TCR association differed among HLA loci, with DRB1 alleles having the most associated TCRs and HLA-C alleles having the fewest. Broadly in line with IMGT annotations, most TCR beta V segments showed up in productive rearrangements about 87% or about 30% of the time in an earlier analysis of approximately 640 of the donors. Specific HLA alleles were associated with 15,000 to 20,000 TCR beta sequences at a false discovery rate of 0.05 in a later analysis. Some IMGT-functional V segments, including TRBV6-2 and TRBV6-3, could not be told apart with the 87-base-pair reads, so those segments were excluded. The cohort was sequenced for TCR beta chains only, and without alpha or paired-chain data the features that could be detected were limited. A cluster of highly shared sequence variants was judged likely to be a technical artifact of the sequencing pipeline. Assigning TCR associations to individual alleles was difficult when HLA alleles, especially DR and DQ, strongly co-occurred. In the study, some 160 TCR beta chains were listed as associated with cytomegalovirus. In a later genetic analysis, fewer N-insertions in productive TCRs were reported among donors in an Asian-associated ancestry cluster than the roughly 700-donor mean. The earlier analysis of around 600 of the donors excluded some 16 rarely observed V segments, including chromosome 9 orphons, because counts were too low. A later analysis found that HLA-associated TCR beta chains were more clonally expanded and had lower generation probabilities than equally common non-associated chains. Across donors, most TCR sequences were observed very rarely, whereas some public TCRs were present in many individuals. The authors suggested that the approach could potentially be extended to other disease states and immunological phenotypes. A few of the identified cytomegalovirus-associated TCR beta chains were confirmed in vitro to be specific for cytomegalovirus antigens. HLA typing was unavailable for some donors at each locus, so association tests used only the typed subset. CMV serostatus was the only immune exposure information available for the cohort.

Preparation of the library involved the immunoSEQ multiplex PCR assay. For the multiplex PCR, a mixture combining 60 forward primers for TCR Vbeta segments and 13 reverse primers for TCR Jbeta segments was used. A multiplex PCR assay on genomic DNA amplified the CDR3 region of rearranged TCR beta genes. On the Illumina HiSeq System, the amplified TCR beta libraries were sequenced as 87-base-pair reads. In the authors' own workflow: A later analysis tallied 75 million to 95 million unique TCR beta chains across the 700 or so repertoires, and around 10 million of those chains were shared by two or more donors. Raw reads were error-corrected and collapsed into unique sequences with a nearest-neighbor algorithm that merged closely related sequences to remove PCR and sequencing errors. V, D and J gene segments were assigned by aligning CDR3 sequences to IMGT reference sequences. Each retained sequence needed at least a six-nucleotide match to both a V gene segment and a J gene segment. A rearrangement was called productive if the CDR3 had no stop codons and remained in frame with V and J, and every other rearrangement was called non-productive. Following IMGT convention, CDR3 was defined as the stretch from the second conserved V-encoded cysteine to the conserved J-encoded phenylalanine. The earlier analysis of about 590 of the donors excluded sequences that lacked an unambiguous match to a single V gene segment. In an earlier analysis of 587 of the donors, a V segment was called functional when productive rearrangements were above 56.7%, and segregating when the standard deviation between donors exceeded 5%. A statistical classification framework was built for diagnosing cytomegalovirus status from the catalog of TCR beta chain sequences. In a later analysis, TCR nucleotide sequences were compared against IMGT/GENE-DB human TR gene sequences so that V and J genes could be assigned. In a later analysis, CDR3 sequences and most-parsimonious VDJ recombination scenarios were assigned using the TCRdist pipeline. In a later analysis, every TCR beta chain was defined by the combination of its CDR3 amino acid sequence and its V-gene family, and reads without a unique V-gene family were dropped. In a later analysis, fewer than 650 highly shared, low-generation-probability nucleotide sequences were removed to address suspected cross-contamination and a sequencing artifact. For each public chain, a later analysis derived a clonal expansion index from normalized ranks of inferred template counts within each repertoire. A later analysis computed generation probabilities with a VDJ recombination model fitted to out-of-frame rearrangements, and checked the results against IGoR. Hypergeometric tests were used in a later analysis to score TCR-TCR, TCR-HLA and TCR-CMV co-occurrence, with a repertoire-size bias correction applied to the TCR pairs. To estimate false discovery rates, a later analysis permuted the HLA or CMV assignments 20 times. In a later analysis, co-occurring TCRs were grouped using DBSCAN, and TCRdist sequence similarity was added for clustering within HLA-allele-positive subsets. Repertoires with fewer than 30,000 or more than 120,000 public chains were left out of co-occurrence clustering, as were five repertoires with anomalous nucleotide sharing. TCRdb re-hosts the immuneACCESS table, in-frame sequences only. Its copies lack some clones; in the studies checked, an unresolved V gene accounts for under half of them, and the cause for the rest is not known. Clonal size and the V and J genes are those of that table, whereas D and trimming came from the DNA. The sample table records about 160,000 clones; 68% of these occur just once. The ten largest clones take up about 3% of the sample.

The cohort consisted of hundreds of healthy bone marrow donors. All cohort members were sampled while nominally healthy, although unrecorded immune exposures were likely present. The donor was CMV seropositive and was included in the group of 289 seropositive cohort members. Each donor provided a peripheral blood sample, and peripheral blood mononuclear cells were used for TCR beta sequencing. The Qiagen DNeasy Blood Extraction Kit was used to extract genomic DNA from the blood cell samples. Trimming leaves V shorter by 1 base and J shorter by 6 bases, with the junction holding 13 bases beyond the gene matches. From the cysteine through the phenylalanine, the CDR3 covers 17 amino acids. Just the 51-base CDR3 DNA is kept, in frame starting at base 1. CDR1 and CDR2, looked up from the germline V gene, are SGDLS and YYNGEE. Points on this clone: Its antigen is not yet known. Base qualities are not provided; no much larger clone lies one nucleotide away.

Sequenced input: PBMCs. This sequence uses TRBV9 and TRBJ1-2; TRBD1 matches 9 bases in the middle. The TCR comes from a woman in her thirties or forties in good health and CMV-seropositive. The nucleotides read TGTGCCAGCAGCGTAACTCTCTCCTCGGGACAGGGTGATGGCTACACCTTC. It is translated as CASSVTLSSGQGDGYTF.